By its share, the clone carrying this T cell receptor (beta chain) is medium-sized. Its target is unknown. Documented time point: longitudinal time-point 3. PBMCs stored at -80 C, numbering 2 million, were the origin of the unsorted libraries. The data originate from a study of neurological immune-mediated disorders. Study findings and constraints: Patients with HTLV-1-associated myelopathy had the highest level of TCR clonal expansion, whereas patients with multiple sclerosis had the lowest level, falling beneath the level found in healthy controls.

CDR3 size: 15 residues. Germline-derived CDR1 and CDR2 are SEHNR and FQNEAQ (reference sequence). V was trimmed by 8 bases and J by 1 base, leaving 17 bases between them. 5'RACE generated cDNA with 10-nucleotide random UMIs. A single run covered 15-18 subjects with over 160 million TCR-beta sequences. TCRdb fed the 5' RACE reads into MiXCR, producing one record per CDR3 protein. The table lists 93,000 or so distinct CDR3 sequences, 9.5% to 14% of them singletons. The specimen was PBMCs. The chain carries TRBV7-9 and TRBJ2-5; a weak D match, TRBD1 (5 bases). The TCR originated in a female donor with HTLV-1-associated myelopathy (HAM/TSP). The CDR3 loop reads CASATQGQPQETQYF. Here the CDR3 DNA reads TGTGCCAGCGCAACTCAGGGCCAACCCCAAGAGACCCAGTACTTC.